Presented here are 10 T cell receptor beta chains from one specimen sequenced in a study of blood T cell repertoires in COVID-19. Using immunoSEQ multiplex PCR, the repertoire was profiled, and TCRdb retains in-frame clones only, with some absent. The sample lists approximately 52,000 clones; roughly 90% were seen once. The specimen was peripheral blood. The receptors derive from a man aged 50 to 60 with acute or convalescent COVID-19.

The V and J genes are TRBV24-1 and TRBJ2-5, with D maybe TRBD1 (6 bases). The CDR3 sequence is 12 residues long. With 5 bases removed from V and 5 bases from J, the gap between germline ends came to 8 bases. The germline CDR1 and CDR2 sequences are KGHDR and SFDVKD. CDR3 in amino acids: CATSGGLETQYF. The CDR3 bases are TGTGCCACCAGTGGGGGGCTGGAGACCCAGTACTTC.

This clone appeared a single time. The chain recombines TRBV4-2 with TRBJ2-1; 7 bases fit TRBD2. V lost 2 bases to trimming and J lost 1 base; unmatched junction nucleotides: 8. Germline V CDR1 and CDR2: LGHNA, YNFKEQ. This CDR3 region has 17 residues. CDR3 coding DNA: TGTGCCAGCAGCCAACTAAAGCGGGGAGGATCCTACAATGAGCAGTTCTTC. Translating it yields CASSQLKRGGSYNEQFF.

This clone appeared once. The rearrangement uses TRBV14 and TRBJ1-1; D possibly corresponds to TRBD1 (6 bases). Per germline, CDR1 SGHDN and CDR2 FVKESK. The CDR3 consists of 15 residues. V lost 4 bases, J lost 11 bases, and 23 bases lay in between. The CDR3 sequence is CASSPDLDSPTQAFF. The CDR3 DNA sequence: TGTGCCAGCAGCCCGGACCTGGACAGCCCTACGCAGGCTTTCTTT.

The CDR3 DNA reads TGTGCCAGCTCACCGTCAGGTCCCCAAGAGACCCAGTACTTC. Translated: CASSPSGPQETQYF. This chain links TRBV18 with TRBJ2-5, with D hard to call. There are 14 residues in the CDR3. With 3 bases removed from V and 1 base from J, the gap between germline ends came to 9 bases. Germline lookup yields CDR1 KGHSH and CDR2 LQKENI.

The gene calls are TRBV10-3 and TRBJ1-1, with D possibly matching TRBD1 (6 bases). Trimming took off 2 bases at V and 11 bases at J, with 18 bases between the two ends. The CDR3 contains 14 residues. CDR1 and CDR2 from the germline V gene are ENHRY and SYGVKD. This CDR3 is CAISEPPRGGDAFF. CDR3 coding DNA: TGTGCCATCAGTGAGCCCCCAAGGGGGGGTGACGCTTTCTTT.

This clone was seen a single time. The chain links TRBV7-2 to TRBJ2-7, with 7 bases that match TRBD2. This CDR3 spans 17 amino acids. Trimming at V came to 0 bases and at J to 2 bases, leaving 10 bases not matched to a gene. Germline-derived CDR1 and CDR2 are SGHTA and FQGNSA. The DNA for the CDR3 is TGTGCCAGCAGCTTAGCGTCGCGGAGCGGGGAGCCCTACGAGCAGTACTTC. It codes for CASSLASRSGEPYEQYF.

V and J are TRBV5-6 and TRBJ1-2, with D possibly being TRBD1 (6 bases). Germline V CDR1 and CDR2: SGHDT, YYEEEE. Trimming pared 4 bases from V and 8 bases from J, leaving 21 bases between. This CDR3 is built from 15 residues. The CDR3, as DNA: TGTGCCAGCAGCCGTGGCCAGAAAAACAGGGCCGGCTACACCTTC. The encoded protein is CASSRGQKNRAGYTF.

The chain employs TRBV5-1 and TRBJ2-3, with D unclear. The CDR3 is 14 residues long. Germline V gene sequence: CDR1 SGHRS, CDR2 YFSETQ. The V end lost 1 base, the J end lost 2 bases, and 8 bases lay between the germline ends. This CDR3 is CASSLRSLTDTQYF. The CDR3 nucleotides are TGCGCCAGCAGCTTGAGGAGTCTCACAGATACGCAGTATTTT.

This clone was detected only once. The CDR3 coding sequence is TGTGCCAGCAGTTTGACAGAGAACACTGAAGCTTTCTTT. Residues: CASSLTENTEAFF. This sequence joins TRBV12-3 or TRBV12-4 and TRBJ1-1, with a possible D match to TRBD1 (5 bases). The CDR3 spans 13 residues. V was pared by 3 bases and J by 1 base, with 6 bases between.

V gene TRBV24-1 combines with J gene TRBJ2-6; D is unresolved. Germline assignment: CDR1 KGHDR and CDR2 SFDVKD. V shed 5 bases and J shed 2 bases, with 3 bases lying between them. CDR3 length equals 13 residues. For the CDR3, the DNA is TGTGCCACCAGTGCTGCTGGGGCCAACGTCCTGACTTTC. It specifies CATSAAGANVLTF.